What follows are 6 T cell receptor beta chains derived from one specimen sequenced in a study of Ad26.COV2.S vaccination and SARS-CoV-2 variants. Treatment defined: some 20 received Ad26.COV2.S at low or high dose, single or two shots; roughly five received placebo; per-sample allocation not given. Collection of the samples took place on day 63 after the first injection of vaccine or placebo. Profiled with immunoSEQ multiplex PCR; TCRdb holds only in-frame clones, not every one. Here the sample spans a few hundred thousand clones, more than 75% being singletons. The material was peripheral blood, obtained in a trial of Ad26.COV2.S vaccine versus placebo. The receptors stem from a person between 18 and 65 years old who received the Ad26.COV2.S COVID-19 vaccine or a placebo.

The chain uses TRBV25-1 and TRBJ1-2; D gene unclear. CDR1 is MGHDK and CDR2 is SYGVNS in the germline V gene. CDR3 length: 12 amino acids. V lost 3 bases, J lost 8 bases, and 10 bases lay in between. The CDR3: CASSDTPGGYTF. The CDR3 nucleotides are TGTGCCAGCAGTGATACCCCTGGAGGCTACACCTTC.

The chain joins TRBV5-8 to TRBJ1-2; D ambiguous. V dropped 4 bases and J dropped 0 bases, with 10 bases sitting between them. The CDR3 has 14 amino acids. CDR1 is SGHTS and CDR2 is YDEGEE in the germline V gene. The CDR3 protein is CASSPSETNYGYTF. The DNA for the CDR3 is TGTGCCAGCAGCCCCAGTGAAACTAACTATGGCTACACCTTC.

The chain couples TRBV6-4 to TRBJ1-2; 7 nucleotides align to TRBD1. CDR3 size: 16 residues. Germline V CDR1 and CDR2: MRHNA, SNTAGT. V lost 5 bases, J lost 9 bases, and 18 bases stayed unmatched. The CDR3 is CASSKEASGTAGSYTF. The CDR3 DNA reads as TGTGCCAGCAGTAAAGAAGCCTCCGGGACAGCAGGTAGCTACACCTTC.

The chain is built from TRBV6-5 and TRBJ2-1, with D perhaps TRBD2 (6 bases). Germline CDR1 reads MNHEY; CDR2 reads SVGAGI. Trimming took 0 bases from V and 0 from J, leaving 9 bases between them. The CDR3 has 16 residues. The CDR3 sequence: CASSYSFGSSYNEQFF. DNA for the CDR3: TGTGCCAGCAGTTACTCGTTCGGGAGCTCCTACAATGAGCAGTTCTTC.

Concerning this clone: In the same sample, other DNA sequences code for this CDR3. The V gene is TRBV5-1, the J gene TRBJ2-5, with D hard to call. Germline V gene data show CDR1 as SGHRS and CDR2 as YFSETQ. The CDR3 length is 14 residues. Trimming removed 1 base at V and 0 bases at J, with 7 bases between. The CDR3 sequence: CASSLSGNQETQYF. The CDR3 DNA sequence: TGCGCCAGCAGCTTGTCCGGCAACCAAGAGACCCAGTACTTC.

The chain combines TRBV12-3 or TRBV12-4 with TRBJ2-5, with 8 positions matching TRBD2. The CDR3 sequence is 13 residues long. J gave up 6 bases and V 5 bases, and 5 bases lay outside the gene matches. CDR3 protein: CASSNGGGKTQYF. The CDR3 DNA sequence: TGTGCCAGCAGTAACGGGGGGGGAAAGACCCAGTACTTC.